These 23 T cell receptor beta chains came from one sample sequenced in a study of shared clonotypes between healthy human individuals. Sequencing used immunoSEQ multiplex PCR; TCRdb keeps in-frame clones, though not all of them. Of about 590,000 clones in the sample, over 95% were seen once. CD45RO negativity and positive selection for CCR7 defined naive CD8 cells, a population that excluded terminally differentiated effector memory CD45RA+ cells. Sequencing input: naive CD8+ T cells sorted from blood. Receptors originate from a woman aged 25 to 39 in good health.

The genes are TRBV19 and TRBJ2-7; D is unresolved. CDR1 LNHDA and CDR2 SQIVND come from the germline V gene (reference sequence). The CDR3 length is 15 residues. Trimming cost V 6 bases and J 4 bases, with 19 bases left between them. The CDR3 nucleotides are TGTGCCAGTAGCTGGGGAATCGCGAATAGTTACGAGCAGTACTTC. Amino acids: CASSWGIANSYEQYF.

The V gene is TRBV5-4, the J gene TRBJ1-2; no firm D call. This CDR3 spans 13 amino acids. Germline V CDR1 and CDR2: SGHNT, YYREEE (reference sequence). V lost 5 bases and J lost 2, with 10 bases in between. The CDR3 nucleotides read TGTGCCAGCAGGGGGAGGGTGAACTATGGCTACACCTTC. It yields the protein CASRGRVNYGYTF.

V and J are TRBV9 and TRBJ2-7; 9 bases map to TRBD2. Per the germline V gene, CDR1 is SGDLS and CDR2 is YYNGEE. Trimming cost V 4 bases and J 5 bases; bases outside gene matches: 4. This CDR3 is built from 13 residues. The CDR3 nucleotides read TGTGCCAGCAGCCTTAGCGGGAGACACGAGCAGTACTTC. Its translation: CASSLSGRHEQYF.

The table lists this clone with a count of one. The chain joins TRBV11-2 to TRBJ2-5; no clear D gene. Between the trimmed V and J ends, which lost 5 bases and 4 bases, there was a span of 17 bases. The CDR3 is 15 amino acids. Germline CDR1 is SGHAT and CDR2 is FQNNGV. In DNA, the CDR3 is TGTGCCAGCAGCACCACGGGTGGTCGGTCAGAGACCCAGTACTTC. The encoded protein is CASSTTGGRSETQYF.

The chain is built from TRBV25-1 and TRBJ1-4; unclear D gene. V was pared by 4 bases and J by 8 bases, with 8 bases between. The CDR3 has 12 residues. The germline gives CDR1 MGHDK, CDR2 SYGVNS. Here the CDR3 reads CASSGEWEKLFF. CDR3 DNA: TGTGCCAGCAGTGGGGAATGGGAAAAACTGTTTTTT.

The rearrangement joins TRBV29-1 to TRBJ2-1; 10 bases are a match to TRBD1. After removal of 6 bases from V and 8 bases from J, the junction contained 13 bases not matched to a gene. CDR1 SQVTM and CDR2 ANQGSEA come from the germline V gene. This CDR3 contains 15 residues. For the CDR3, the DNA is TGCAGCGTGGTGACAGGGGGCCAAACTTCGGATGAGCAGTTCTTC. It specifies CSVVTGGQTSDEQFF.

The chain carries TRBV19 and TRBJ1-1; D unresolved. Germline CDR1 and CDR2: LNHDA and SQIVND (reference sequence). Trimming removed 10 bases from V and 0 bases from J, with 12 bases in between. The CDR3 totals 13 residues. The chain's CDR3 is CATKTTLNTEAFF. The CDR3 DNA reads as TGTGCCACCAAGACCACCTTGAACACTGAAGCTTTCTTT.

This clone came up once. The J gene is TRBJ2-1, the V gene TRBV5-5; D gene ambiguous. CDR3 length: 15 residues. The V end lost 7 bases, the J end lost 0 bases, and 14 bases lay between the germline ends. Germline V gene lookup returns CDR1 SGHKS and CDR2 YYEKEE (reference sequence). CDR3 region: CASGIGLSSYNEQFF. The CDR3 DNA reads as TGTGCCAGCGGAATCGGCCTAAGCTCCTACAATGAGCAGTTCTTC.

The V call is TRBV28, the J call TRBJ2-1; 13 nucleotides agree with TRBD2. The germline V gene has CDR1 MDHEN and CDR2 SYDVKM. V gave up 6 bases and J gave up 7 bases; unmatched junction bases: 6. This CDR3 contains 15 residues. In DNA, the CDR3 is TGTGCCAGCAGGAGGACTAGCGGGAGACTAAATGAGCAGTTCTTC. Translating gives CASRRTSGRLNEQFF. Full variable domain (rest looked up from reference TRBV28 and TRBJ2-1): DVKVTQSSRYLVKRTGEKVFLECVQDMDHENMFWYRQDPGLGLRLIYFSYDVKMKEKGDIPEGYSVSREKKERFSLILESASTNQTSMYLCASRRTSGRLNEQFFGPGTRLTVL.

V and J are TRBV27 and TRBJ2-2, with D unresolved. Looked up from germline, CDR1 is MNHEY and CDR2 is SMNVEV (reference sequence). The CDR3 loop spans 16 amino acids. V shed 7 bases and J shed 6 bases, with 21 bases lying between them. CDR3 region: CASTNQRGHPAGELFF. In DNA, the CDR3 is TGTGCCAGCACCAACCAGAGAGGTCACCCGGCCGGGGAGCTGTTTTTT.

V usage is TRBV9 and J usage is TRBJ1-2, with D possibly matching TRBD1 (6 bases). Trimming took 0 bases from V and 6 from J, leaving 15 bases between them. The CDR3 spans 15 residues. Germline CDR1 reads SGDLS; CDR2 reads YYNGEE. Written as DNA, the CDR3 is TGTGCCAGCAGCGTAGCAGCGGGCAGGGGCCATGGCTACACCTTC. Its translation is CASSVAAGRGHGYTF.

The chain couples TRBV7-9 to TRBJ1-3; D gene uncertain. The V gene lost 5 bases and the J gene lost 0 bases, with 8 bases spanning the gap. Per germline, CDR1 SEHNR and CDR2 FQNEAQ (reference sequence). This CDR3 is 14 amino acids long. The CDR3 sequence is CASSPALSGNTIYF. In nucleotides, the CDR3 is TGTGCCAGCAGCCCAGCTCTCTCTGGAAACACCATATATTTT.

The CDR3 DNA sequence: TGTGCCAGCAGCTCGCCGGGACAGGGTTTGGTCTCCTACAATGAGCAGTTCTTC. Translating gives CASSSPGQGLVSYNEQFF. This chain joins TRBV11-2 and TRBJ2-1, with 9 positions matching TRBD1. V lost 4 bases and J lost 0; bases outside the gene matches: 10. CDR1 is SGHAT, CDR2 FQNNGV, per germline. This CDR3 is built from 18 residues.

The chain links TRBV7-8 to TRBJ2-5; D is perhaps TRBD2 (6 bases). Per the germline V gene, CDR1 is SGHVS and CDR2 is FQNEAQ. V lost 2 bases, J lost 3 bases, and 16 bases lay in between. The CDR3 covers 16 residues. Here the CDR3 DNA reads TGTGCCAGCAGCTTAATCTTTTATGCGGGAAAAGAGACCCAGTACTTC. It encodes CASSLIFYAGKETQYF. The full variable domain, with the rest looked up from reference TRBV7-8 and TRBJ2-5, is GAGVSQSPRYKVAKRGQDVALRCDPISGHVSLFWYQQALGQGPEFLTYFQNEAQLDKSGLPSDRFFAERPEGSVSTLKIQRTQQEDSAVYLCASSLIFYAGKETQYFGPGTRLLVL.

The V call is TRBV13, the J call TRBJ2-7; TRBD2 aligns across 12 bases. This CDR3 has 15 residues. Looked up from germline, CDR1 is PRHDT and CDR2 is FYEKMQ (reference sequence). The ends lost 3 bases at V and 4 bases at J; junction bases unmatched: 4. CDR3 DNA: TGTGCCAGCAGCTTCCCGACTAGCGGGAGATACGAGCAGTACTTC. Translated, it gives CASSFPTSGRYEQYF.

This CDR3 reads CASSPGLVAGSYNEQFF. The CDR3 DNA sequence: TGTGCCAGCAGCCCGGGATTGGTAGCGGGGTCCTACAATGAGCAGTTCTTC. The chain joins TRBV7-6 to TRBJ2-1; 8 positions agree with TRBD2. Germline V gene lookup returns CDR1 SGHVS and CDR2 FNYEAQ. The V gene end was trimmed by 5 bases and the J gene end by 1 base; junction bases not matched to a gene: 10. This CDR3 has 17 residues.

This clone appeared a single time. The V gene is TRBV29-1, the J gene TRBJ1-1; the D is unclear. Trimming removed 3 bases from V and 6 bases from J, with 17 bases in between. The CDR3 sequence is 14 residues long. Germline V gives CDR1 SQVTM, CDR2 ANQGSEA. CDR3 DNA sequence: TGCAGCGTTGAGGGGATAGAGGAGTTCGCTGAAGCTTTCTTT. Translating gives CSVEGIEEFAEAFF.

This chain connects TRBV7-9 to TRBJ2-7; tentative D call: TRBD2 (6 bases). The CDR3 extends over 15 amino acids. Germline V lookup: CDR1 SEHNR, CDR2 FQNEAQ (reference sequence). The V end was cut by 5 bases, the J end by 5 bases, with 19 bases between. In nucleotides, the CDR3 is TGTGCCAGCAGCCCCCCGGTGGGCGGGGACCACGAGCAGTACTTC. Residues: CASSPPVGGDHEQYF.

The chain uses TRBV4-1 and TRBJ2-7; perhaps D is TRBD1 or TRBD2 (6 bases each). The CDR3 loop spans 16 amino acids. Germline CDR1 and CDR2: MGHRA and YSYEKL. Deletions cut 3 bases from V and 3 bases from J, with 18 bases between. The CDR3, as DNA: TGCGCCAGCAGCCACGGTAGGGGGGTTTCAGGCTACGAGCAGTACTTC. Amino acid sequence: CASSHGRGVSGYEQYF.

The rearrangement links TRBV10-1 to TRBJ2-7; possibly TRBD2 for D (5 bases). Germline CDR1 is WNHNN and CDR2 is SYGVQD (reference sequence). Between the trimmed V and J ends, which lost 5 bases and 0 bases, there was a span of 14 bases. This CDR3 has 15 residues. CDR3 nucleotide sequence: TGCGCCAGCAGTCCCGGACTGGAAACCTCCTACGAGCAGTACTTC. Its protein is CASSPGLETSYEQYF.

The V call is TRBV23-1, the J call TRBJ2-3; 16 bases map to TRBD2. TRBV23-1 is identified as an open reading frame with a role that is uncertain. J gave up 0 bases and V 7 bases, and 7 bases lay outside the gene matches. CDR3 size: 18 residues. Here the CDR3 DNA reads TGCGCCAGCATCGGGACTAGCGGGAGGGGTCCTAGCACAGATACGCAGTATTTT. Residues: CASIGTSGRGPSTDTQYF.

The chain links TRBV9 to TRBJ2-5; 8 bases are shared with TRBD1. Germline lookup yields CDR1 SGDLS and CDR2 YYNGEE. The CDR3 covers 18 residues. Trimming cost V 5 bases and J 2 bases; bases outside gene matches: 17. CDR3 residues: CASSSGQGGPLEQETQYF. The CDR3 DNA reads as TGTGCCAGCAGTTCCGGACAGGGCGGTCCTCTAGAACAAGAGACCCAGTACTTC.

The chain employs TRBV7-9 and TRBJ2-7, with D unresolved. CDR3 length: 13 residues. Per the germline V gene, CDR1 is SEHNR and CDR2 is FQNEAQ (reference sequence). V lost 0 bases and J lost 4, with 7 bases in between. CDR3 sequence: CASSLAQQYEQYF. As DNA, the CDR3 is TGTGCCAGCAGCTTAGCGCAACAGTACGAGCAGTACTTC.